This TCR beta chain was documented in a study of blood T cell repertoires in COVID-19. The method was immunoSEQ multiplex PCR; TCRdb's version includes in-frame clones alone and lacks a portion of them. The profile shows about 32,000 clones, 65% to 90% of them singletons. The source material was peripheral blood. This clonotype originated in a woman aged 80 or over with active or convalescent COVID-19.

CDR3 sequence reads: CASSSPGLANNEQFF. CDR3 in DNA: TGTGCCAGCAGCTCCCCGGGACTAGCGAACAATGAGCAGTTCTTC. The rearrangement uses TRBV7-9 and TRBJ2-1; 10 bases are a match to TRBD2. Losses at the gene ends were 4 bases for V and 5 bases for J; bases not matched to a gene: 5. The CDR3 sequence is 15 residues long. Per germline, CDR1 SEHNR and CDR2 FQNEAQ (reference sequence).